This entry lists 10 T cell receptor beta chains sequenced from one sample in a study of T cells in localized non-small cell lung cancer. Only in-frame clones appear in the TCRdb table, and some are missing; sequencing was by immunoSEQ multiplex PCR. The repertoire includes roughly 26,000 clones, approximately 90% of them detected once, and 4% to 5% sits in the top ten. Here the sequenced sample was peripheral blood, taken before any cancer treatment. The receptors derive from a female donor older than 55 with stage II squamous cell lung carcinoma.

Here the CDR3 DNA reads TGCGCCAGCAGCCGGAGCGGGGACGGAGCCTACGAGCAGTACTTC. Translation: CASSRSGDGAYEQYF. The J gene is TRBJ2-7, the V gene TRBV4-1, with 7 positions matching TRBD2. The CDR3 length is 15 residues. V trimming: 4 bases; J trimming: 2 bases; junction bases outside the gene matches: 8. CDR1 is MGHRA, CDR2 YSYEKL, per germline.

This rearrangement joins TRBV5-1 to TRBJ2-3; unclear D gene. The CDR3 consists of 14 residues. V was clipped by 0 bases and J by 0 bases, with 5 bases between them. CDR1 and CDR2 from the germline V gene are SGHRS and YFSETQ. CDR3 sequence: CASSLAGSTDTQYF. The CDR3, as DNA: TGCGCCAGCAGCTTGGCCGGTAGCACAGATACGCAGTATTTT.

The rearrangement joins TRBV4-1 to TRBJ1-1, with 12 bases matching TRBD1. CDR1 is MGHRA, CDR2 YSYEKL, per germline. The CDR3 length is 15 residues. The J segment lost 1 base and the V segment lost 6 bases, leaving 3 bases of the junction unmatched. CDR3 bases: TGCGCCAGCAGGGGACAGGGGGCTTGGAACACTGAAGCTTTCTTT. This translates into CASRGQGAWNTEAFF.

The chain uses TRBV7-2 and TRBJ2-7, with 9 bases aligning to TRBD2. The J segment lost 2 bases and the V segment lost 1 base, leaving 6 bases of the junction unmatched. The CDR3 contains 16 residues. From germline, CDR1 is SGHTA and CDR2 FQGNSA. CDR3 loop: CASSLDRGGATYEQYF. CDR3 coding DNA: TGTGCCAGCAGCTTAGATCGCGGGGGGGCCACCTACGAGCAGTACTTC.

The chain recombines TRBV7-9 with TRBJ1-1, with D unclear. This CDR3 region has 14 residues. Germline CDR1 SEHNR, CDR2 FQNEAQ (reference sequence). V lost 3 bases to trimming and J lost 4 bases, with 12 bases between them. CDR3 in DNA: TGTGCCAGCAGCTTTATCCCCTCGGGCACTGAAGCTTTCTTT. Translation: CASSFIPSGTEAFF.

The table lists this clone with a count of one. This CDR3 reads CASSYRGLATNEKLFF. CDR3 coding DNA: TGTGCCAGCAGTTACAGGGGTTTGGCAACTAATGAAAAACTGTTTTTT. The V call is TRBV6-5, the J call TRBJ1-4; possible D gene TRBD1, 5 bases. Trimming removed 2 bases from V and 0 bases from J, with 10 bases in between. Per the germline V gene, CDR1 is MNHEY and CDR2 is SVGAGI. CDR3 length: 16 residues.

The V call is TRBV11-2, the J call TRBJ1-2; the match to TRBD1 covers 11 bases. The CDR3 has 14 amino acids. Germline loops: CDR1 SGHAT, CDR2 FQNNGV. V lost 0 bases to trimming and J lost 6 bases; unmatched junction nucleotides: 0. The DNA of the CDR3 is TGTGCCAGCAGCTTAGAGGGACAGGGGGATGGCTACACCTTC. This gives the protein CASSLEGQGDGYTF.

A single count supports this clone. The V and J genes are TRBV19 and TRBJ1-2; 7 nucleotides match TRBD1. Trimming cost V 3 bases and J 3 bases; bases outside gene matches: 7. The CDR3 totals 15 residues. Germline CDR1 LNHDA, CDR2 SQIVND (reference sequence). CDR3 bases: TGTGCCAGTAGTATGGGGGACAGTCAGGACTATGGCTACACCTTC. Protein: CASSMGDSQDYGYTF.

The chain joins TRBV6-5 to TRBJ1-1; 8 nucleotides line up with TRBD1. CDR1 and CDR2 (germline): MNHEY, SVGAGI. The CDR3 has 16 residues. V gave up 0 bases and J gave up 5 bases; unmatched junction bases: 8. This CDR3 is CASSYSSQGAKTEAFF. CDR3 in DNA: TGTGCCAGCAGTTACTCGTCCCAGGGGGCGAAAACTGAAGCTTTCTTT.

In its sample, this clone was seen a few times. CDR3 loop: CAISESGQSSYNEQFF. In DNA form, the CDR3 reads TGTGCCATCAGTGAGTCAGGACAAAGCTCCTACAATGAGCAGTTCTTC. The chain couples TRBV10-3 to TRBJ2-1, with D perhaps TRBD1 (5 bases). Germline V lookup: CDR1 ENHRY, CDR2 SYGVKD. The CDR3 has 16 amino acids. V lost 0 bases and J lost 0, with 9 bases in between.